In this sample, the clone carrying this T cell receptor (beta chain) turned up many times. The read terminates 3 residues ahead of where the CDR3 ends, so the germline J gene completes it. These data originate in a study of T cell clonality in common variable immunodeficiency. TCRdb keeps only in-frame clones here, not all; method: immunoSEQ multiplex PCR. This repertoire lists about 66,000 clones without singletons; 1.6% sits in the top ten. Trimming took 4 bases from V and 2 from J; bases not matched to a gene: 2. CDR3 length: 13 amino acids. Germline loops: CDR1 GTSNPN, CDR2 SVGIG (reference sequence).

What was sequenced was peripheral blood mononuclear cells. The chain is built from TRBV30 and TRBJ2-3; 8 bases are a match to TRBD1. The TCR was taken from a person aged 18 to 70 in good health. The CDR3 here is CAWNRGTTDTQYF. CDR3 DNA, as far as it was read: TGTGCCTGGAACAGGGGGACCACAGATACG. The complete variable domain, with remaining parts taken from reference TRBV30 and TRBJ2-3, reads SQTIHQWPATLVQPVGSPLSLECTVEGTSNPNLYWYRQAAGRGLQLLFYSVGIGQISSEVPQNLSASRPQDRQFILSSKKLLLSDSGFYLCAWNRGTTDTQYFGPGTRLTVL.